A single sample is the source of the 31 T cell receptor beta chains below, sequenced in a study of T cells after yellow fever vaccination. TCRdb re-called the 5' RACE reads through MiXCR, storing one row per CDR3 protein. In the table there are 250,000 to 400,000 distinct CDR3 sequences, around 4.4% of which are singletons. The sample consisted of PBMCs, taken 15 days after the yellow fever booster vaccination. The source of these receptors is a young man who received the YFV17D yellow fever vaccine.

Ten or more counts support this clonotype. The chain is built from TRBV6-1 and TRBJ2-1; 11 nucleotides agree with TRBD2. The CDR3 runs 15 residues. Germline assignment: CDR1 MNHNS and CDR2 SASEGT. Trimming cost V 1 base and J 10 bases; bases outside gene matches: 6. The CDR3: CASSEGTSGGGEQFF. CDR3 nucleotide sequence: TGTGCCAGCAGTGAAGGTACTAGCGGGGGAGGCGAGCAGTTCTTC.

Many counts were recorded for this clonotype. The chain uses TRBV5-1 and TRBJ2-1; 15 positions match TRBD2. CDR1 is SGHRS and CDR2 is YFSETQ in the germline V gene. The CDR3 covers 16 residues. J gave up 8 bases and V 2 bases, and 5 bases lay outside the gene matches. The DNA for the CDR3 is TGCGCCAGCAGCTTAGGACTAGCGGGGGGGCCGGATGAGCAGTTCTTC. It yields the protein CASSLGLAGGPDEQFF.

Concerning this clonotype: One junction end disagrees with the germline gene, perhaps due to a read error. The chain carries TRBV12-3 or TRBV12-4 and TRBJ2-3; the D gene could be TRBD1 or TRBD2 (5 bases each). This CDR3 comprises 16 residues. The CDR3 sequence is CASSPPGTGSTDTLYF. The CDR3 DNA reads as TGTGCCAGCAGTCCCCCTGGGACCGGTAGCACAGATACGCTGTATTTT.

This clonotype was counted many times. The J gene is TRBJ2-1, the V gene TRBV7-2; 15 positions agree with TRBD2. The CDR3 sequence is 15 residues long. With V trimmed by 4 bases and J by 7 bases, 2 bases remained unmatched. Germline-derived CDR1 and CDR2 are SGHTA and FQGNSA. The CDR3 region is CASSSGLAGGNEQFF. CDR3 bases: TGTGCCAGCAGCTCCGGACTAGCGGGGGGGAATGAGCAGTTCTTC. Combining the CDR3 with reference TRBV7-2 and TRBJ2-1 gives the whole variable domain GAGVSQSPSNKVTEKGKDVELRCDPISGHTALYWYRQSLGQGLEFLIYFQGNSAPDKSGLPSDRFSAERTGGSVSTLTIQRTQQEDSAVYLCASSSGLAGGNEQFFGPGTRLTVL.

Only a few counts were recorded for this clonotype. V usage is TRBV5-1 and J usage is TRBJ2-3; no reliable D call. There are 14 residues in the CDR3. Germline V gene sequence: CDR1 SGHRS, CDR2 YFSETQ. The V end was cut by 2 bases, the J end by 1 base, with 8 bases between. CDR3 nucleotides: TGCGCCAGCAGCTTTGTTACCGGCACAGATACGCAGTATTTT. Its protein is CASSFVTGTDTQYF. The entire variable domain, with the rest obtained from reference TRBV5-1 and TRBJ2-3, is as follows: KAGVTQTPRYLIKTRGQQVTLSCSPISGHRSVSWYQQTPGQGLQFLFEYFSETQRNKGNFPGRFSGRQFSNSRSEMNVSTLELGDSALYLCASSFVTGTDTQYFGPGTRLTVL.

This clonotype came up many times. This chain uses TRBV5-1 with TRBJ2-2; no clear D gene. Germline V gene lookup returns CDR1 SGHRS and CDR2 YFSETQ. V was trimmed by 4 bases and J by 0 bases, leaving 10 bases between them. This CDR3 has 15 residues. The CDR3 loop reads CASSEDGPNTGELFF. Written as DNA, the CDR3 is TGCGCCAGCAGCGAGGACGGTCCGAACACCGGGGAGCTGTTTTTT.

This CDR3 reads CASTFSTSGGGEQFF. In DNA, the CDR3 is TGTGCCAGCACCTTTTCGACTAGCGGGGGGGGTGAGCAGTTCTTC. The rearrangement uses TRBV7-2 and TRBJ2-1, with 14 bases aligning to TRBD2. V was pared by 7 bases and J by 9 bases, with 8 bases of the junction left unmatched. In germline, CDR1 is SGHTA, CDR2 FQGNSA. This CDR3 is 15 amino acids long.

This clonotype was picked up a small number of times. The V gene is TRBV18, the J gene TRBJ2-7; D could derive from TRBD1 or TRBD2 (5 bases each). The CDR3 is 15 residues long. Germline V CDR1 and CDR2: KGHSH, LQKENI. The V end lost 3 bases, the J end lost 4 bases, and 16 bases lay between the germline ends. CDR3 in amino acids: CASSPGTEAFYEQYV. The CDR3 coding sequence is TGTGCCAGCTCACCCGGGACGGAGGCATTTTACGAGCAGTACGTC.

The chain carries TRBV5-5 and TRBJ1-6; D gene uncertain. Trimming took 1 base from V and 7 from J, leaving 15 bases between them. CDR1 is SGHKS and CDR2 is YYEKEE in the germline V gene (reference sequence). The CDR3 contains 16 residues. Written as DNA, the CDR3 is TGTGCCAGCAGCTTGAGTACCTCTAGGGCCAATTCACCCCTCCACTTT. Encoded protein: CASSLSTSRANSPLHF.

This clonotype was seen more than once but under ten times. This chain uses TRBV9 with TRBJ1-2; D remains ambiguous. Germline CDR1 reads SGDLS; CDR2 reads YYNGEE. V was trimmed by 1 base and J by 2 bases, leaving 0 bases between them. The CDR3 contains 11 residues. DNA of the CDR3: TGTGCCAGCAGCGTAAACTATGGCTACACCTTC. As protein: CASSVNYGYTF.

This clonotype was counted many times. The chain recombines TRBV30 with TRBJ2-7, with 8 bases that match TRBD2. The length of the CDR3 is 14 residues. Germline assignment: CDR1 GTSNPN and CDR2 SVGIG (reference sequence). J was trimmed by 6 bases and V by 1 base; bases with no gene match: 8. CDR3 nucleotides: TGTGCCTGGAGTGCGGCGGGGGGCGGTTCCGAGCAGTACTTC. Residues: CAWSAAGGGSEQYF.

This clonotype was detected only a few times. V and J are TRBV5-1 and TRBJ1-1, with unresolved D. Germline V gives CDR1 SGHRS, CDR2 YFSETQ. CDR3 size: 14 residues. V shed 6 bases and J shed 1 base, with 13 bases lying between them. The CDR3 DNA is TGCGCCAGCACCCCTCGATTTAAGAACACTGAAGCTTTCTTT. This sequence encodes CASTPRFKNTEAFF.

There are many counts of this clonotype. The chain carries TRBV6-5 and TRBJ1-2; D is perhaps TRBD1 (5 bases). The germline V gene encodes CDR1 MNHEY and CDR2 SVGAGI. The CDR3 runs to 10 residues. Trimming pared 10 bases from V and 10 bases from J, leaving 13 bases between. CDR3 DNA: TGTGCCACGGGTAGACAGCCCTACACCTTC. It codes for CATGRQPYTF.

The genes are TRBV6-6 and TRBJ2-2, with D tentatively TRBD1 (6 bases). Germline assignment: CDR1 MNHNY and CDR2 SVGAGI (reference sequence). V lost 5 bases and J 1 base, leaving 14 bases between the germline ends. The CDR3 covers 16 residues. The CDR3 DNA is TGTGCCAGCAGTCCTCCTGGGACAAGGAACACCGGGGAGCTGTTTTTT. It codes for CASSPPGTRNTGELFF.

The rearrangement links TRBV28 to TRBJ2-3, with D perhaps matching TRBD1 or TRBD2 (5 bases each). The germline gives CDR1 MDHEN, CDR2 SYDVKM. Deletions cut 5 bases from V and 1 base from J, with 13 bases between. The CDR3 loop spans 15 amino acids. CDR3 residues: CASSTGAAGTDTQYF. The CDR3 DNA is TGTGCCAGCAGTACCGGGGCAGCAGGCACAGATACGCAGTATTTT.

Many counts were recorded for this clonotype. The chain links TRBV7-9 to TRBJ2-1; D unresolved. This CDR3 contains 15 residues. The germline CDR1 and CDR2 sequences are SEHNR and FQNEAQ (reference sequence). The V gene lost 6 bases and the J gene lost 12 bases, with 24 bases spanning the gap. CDR3 sequence reads: CASRLPSDDPARQFF. In nucleotides, the CDR3 is TGTGCCAGCAGACTCCCCAGTGACGACCCAGCTAGGCAGTTCTTC.

The rearrangement links TRBV15 to TRBJ1-5, with 7 positions matching TRBD1. Germline V lookup: CDR1 LNHNV, CDR2 YYDKDF (reference sequence). V was clipped by 8 bases and J by 2 bases; unmatched bases: 3. This CDR3 region has 13 residues. CDR3 sequence: CATSGQGNQPQHF. The CDR3 DNA follows: TGTGCCACCTCCGGACAGGGCAATCAGCCCCAGCATTTT.

The CDR3 sequence is CASSFGAGRNTIYF. The CDR3 coding sequence is TGCGCCAGCAGCTTTGGAGCAGGGAGAAACACCATATATTTT. This sequence joins TRBV5-1 and TRBJ1-3; D may be TRBD1 (5 bases). The CDR3 length is 14 residues. V gave up 2 bases and J gave up 5 bases, with 11 bases separating them. Germline CDR1 reads SGHRS; CDR2 reads YFSETQ.

This clonotype was recorded at least ten times. V usage is TRBV7-9 and J usage is TRBJ2-3; possible D gene TRBD1, 5 bases. V was shortened by 3 bases and J by 2 bases, with 6 bases between the two germline ends. Germline V gene sequence: CDR1 SEHNR, CDR2 FQNEAQ (reference sequence). The CDR3 has 13 residues. CDR3 residues: CASSFRDTDTQYF. CDR3 DNA sequence: TGTGCCAGCAGCTTCAGGGACACAGATACGCAGTATTTT.

This clonotype was recorded many times. The chain is built from TRBV6-5 and TRBJ2-3; 7 bases line up with TRBD1. The CDR3 runs 13 residues. From germline, CDR1 is MNHEY and CDR2 SVGAGI. V trimming: 5 bases; J trimming: 7 bases; junction bases outside the gene matches: 6. CDR3 region: CASSHGQEYTQYF. The DNA of the CDR3 is TGTGCCAGCAGTCACGGACAGGAGTATACGCAGTATTTT.

This clonotype was observed at least ten times. The CDR3 sequence is CASSPTGEPLYGYTF. CDR3 bases: TGTGCCAGCTCACCGACAGGGGAACCGCTCTATGGCTACACCTTC. The chain is built from TRBV18 and TRBJ1-2, with 8 bases aligning to TRBD1. This CDR3 region has 15 residues. The V gene's germline CDR1 is KGHSH and CDR2 LQKENI. Trimming took 3 bases from V and 4 from J; bases not matched to a gene: 7.

There are many counts of this clonotype. The V call is TRBV7-9, the J call TRBJ1-2; 8 positions agree with TRBD1. The CDR3 sequence is 14 residues long. Germline-derived CDR1 and CDR2 are SEHNR and FQNEAQ (reference sequence). V shed 3 bases and J 6 bases; nucleotides not matched to a gene: 6. CDR3 sequence: CASSFTGGINGYTF. In DNA, the CDR3 is TGTGCCAGCAGCTTTACAGGGGGTATTAATGGCTACACCTTC.

This clonotype showed up many times. The J gene is TRBJ2-3, the V gene TRBV29-1; D gene unclear. Between the trimmed V and J ends, which lost 7 bases and 6 bases, there was a span of 11 bases. This CDR3 region has 11 residues. The germline V gene has CDR1 SQVTM and CDR2 ANQGSEA. Written as DNA, the CDR3 is TGCAGCGGCGGTTGGTCTGATACGCAGTATTTT. This codes for CSGGWSDTQYF.

In its sample, this clonotype was seen many times. The chain employs TRBV5-1 and TRBJ2-7; 9 bases fit TRBD1. The CDR3 covers 14 residues. Trimming at V came to 0 bases and at J to 3 bases, leaving 1 base not matched to a gene. CDR1 SGHRS and CDR2 YFSETQ come from the germline V gene. For the CDR3, the DNA is TGCGCCAGCAGCTTGGGGACAGGGGTCTACGAGCAGTACGTC. This sequence encodes CASSLGTGVYEQYV.

This clonotype was recorded a few times. This sequence joins TRBV15 and TRBJ2-7; D is ambiguous. This CDR3 has 15 amino acids. Germline V lookup: CDR1 LNHNV, CDR2 YYDKDF (reference sequence). The ends were cut back, 3 bases at V and 3 bases at J, with 15 bases in the middle. CDR3 in DNA: TGTGCCACCAGCAGTGCAGTCTACCGTTACTACGAGCAGTACTTC. Its translation is CATSSAVYRYYEQYF.

The chain couples TRBV6-5 to TRBJ2-7; tentatively, D is TRBD1 or TRBD2 (5 bases each). The CDR3 is made up of 15 amino acids. V lost 5 bases to trimming and J lost 3 bases, with 17 bases between them. Looked up from germline, CDR1 is MNHEY and CDR2 is SVGAGI. The CDR3 region has the DNA TGTGCCAGCAGTCAGACATCCGGGGCCTACTACGAGCAGTACGTC. It encodes CASSQTSGAYYEQYV.

The rearrangement joins TRBV10-3 to TRBJ2-5; unclear D gene. The CDR3 totals 13 residues. Per the germline V gene, CDR1 is ENHRY and CDR2 is SYGVKD. The ends were cut back, 4 bases at V and 5 bases at J, with 11 bases in the middle. This CDR3 is CAISGEPGETQYF. CDR3 DNA sequence: TGTGCCATCAGTGGTGAACCCGGGGAGACCCAGTACTTC.

Many counts were recorded for this clonotype. V gene TRBV29-1 combines with J gene TRBJ1-1, with unresolved D. Germline lookup yields CDR1 SQVTM and CDR2 ANQGSEA. The CDR3 is 13 residues long. Trimming cost V 4 bases and J 0 bases, with 9 bases left between them. The chain's CDR3 is CSVGRNLNTEAFF. CDR3 nucleotide sequence: TGCAGCGTTGGGAGGAACTTGAACACTGAAGCTTTCTTT.

This clonotype was seen ten or more times. The genes are TRBV10-2 and TRBJ2-7; D is uncertain. The V gene's germline CDR1 is WSHSY and CDR2 SAAADI. Trimming cost V 8 bases and J 7 bases, with 6 bases left between them. The CDR3 consists of 9 residues. The CDR3 reads CASSKEQYF. CDR3 DNA: TGCGCCAGCTCGAAGGAGCAGTACTTC.

This clonotype was seen only a few times. The genes are TRBV24-1 and TRBJ1-5; D unresolved. The CDR3 spans 14 residues. Trimming removed 10 bases at V and 2 bases at J, with 14 bases between. Per germline, CDR1 KGHDR and CDR2 SFDVKD. CDR3 bases: TGTGCCACTGATGGACCAGGCGGCAATCAGCCCCAGCATTTT. This translates into CATDGPGGNQPQHF.

This clonotype was found many times. The chain has TRBV5-1 and TRBJ2-5; D possibly corresponds to TRBD2 (6 bases). Germline V gene sequence: CDR1 SGHRS, CDR2 YFSETQ. The V end was cut by 3 bases, the J end by 5 bases, with 11 bases between. The CDR3 sequence is 13 residues long. CDR3 sequence (DNA): TGCGCCAGCAGCTGGAGGGAACGGGAGACCCAGTACTTC. The encoded protein is CASSWRERETQYF.